These 5 T cell receptor beta chains were all obtained from the same sample, sequenced in a study of blood T cell repertoires in COVID-19. Profiling relied on immunoSEQ multiplex PCR, and the TCRdb table lists in-frame clones only, not all of them. The sample consists of 75,000 to 90,000 clones, around nine tenths of them appearing once. The sample consisted of peripheral blood. The source is a man aged 50-59 years with active or convalescent COVID-19.

The V gene is TRBV10-3, the J gene TRBJ1-6; a weak D match, TRBD1 (6 bases). In germline, CDR1 is ENHRY, CDR2 SYGVKD. Between the trimmed V and J ends, which lost 3 bases and 8 bases, there was a span of 17 bases. This CDR3 spans 16 amino acids. The CDR3 reads CAISEKQGIKDSPLHF. For the CDR3, the DNA is TGTGCCATCAGTGAAAAACAGGGTATAAAGGATTCACCCCTCCACTTT.

CDR3 DNA sequence: TGTGCCAGCAGCCCGACAGGGGGACGGGGCACCGGGGAGCTGTTTTTT. Protein product: CASSPTGGRGTGELFF. This chain links TRBV7-7 with TRBJ2-2, with 9 nucleotides matching TRBD1. V shed 5 bases, J shed 4 bases, and the junction held 8 bases outside the gene matches. Germline V gene data show CDR1 as SSHAT and CDR2 as FNYEAQ (reference sequence). The CDR3 loop spans 16 amino acids.

J is TRBJ2-2 and V is TRBV9; the match to TRBD1 covers 7 bases. From germline, CDR1 is SGDLS and CDR2 YYNGEE. V lost 0 bases and J lost 1; bases outside the gene matches: 3. The CDR3 is made up of 16 amino acids. This CDR3 reads CASSVGGGQNTGELFF. CDR3 coding DNA: TGTGCCAGCAGCGTAGGAGGGGGCCAGAACACCGGGGAGCTGTTTTTT.

This chain connects TRBV30 to TRBJ2-3; a weak D match, TRBD2 (6 bases). Per the germline V gene, CDR1 is GTSNPN and CDR2 is SVGIG (reference sequence). V shed 3 bases and J shed 11 bases, with 15 bases lying between them. CDR3 length equals 12 residues. The CDR3 is CAWRGPGVGQYF. The CDR3 nucleotides read TGTGCCTGGAGGGGACCGGGGGTGGGGCAGTATTTT.

In this sample, this clone turned up a few times. This chain links TRBV5-1 with TRBJ2-7, with 8 bases identical to TRBD1. The CDR3 is 14 residues long. J lost 5 bases, V lost 0 bases, and 4 bases had no gene match. Germline CDR1 reads SGHRS; CDR2 reads YFSETQ. The CDR3, as DNA: TGCGCCAGCAGCTTGGGACAGGGGAGCCACGAGCAGTACTTC. Translated: CASSLGQGSHEQYF. Drawing the rest from reference TRBV5-1 and TRBJ2-7, the complete variable domain is KAGVTQTPRYLIKTRGQQVTLSCSPISGHRSVSWYQQTPGQGLQFLFEYFSETQRNKGNFPGRFSGRQFSNSRSEMNVSTLELGDSALYLCASSLGQGSHEQYFGPGTRLTVT.